The sequence of this TCR beta chain was determined in a study of CD8+ T cells in alopecia areata. Study in general: Treated patients swallowed 5 to 10 mg of oral tofacitinib twice daily. The tofacitinib course ran for 6 to 18 months and was followed by 6 months off drug.

The V gene's germline CDR1 is MNHNY and CDR2 SVGAGI (reference sequence). J was trimmed by 4 bases and V by 7 bases; bases with no gene match: 13. CDR3 size: 16 residues. Points from the study as a whole: Tofacitinib significantly lowered scalp clonality and expanded CD8+ clones among the top 100.

About this clone: The antigen is unknown.

The treatment is: oral pan-JAK inhibitor, 5-10 mg twice daily. Sequencing templates came from extracted RNA that was reverse transcribed into cDNA. Clones were sequenced by immunoSEQ multiplex PCR, and TCRdb holds only the in-frame ones, with some missing. The sample yields more than 200,000 clones, around 43% seen once. This receptor was taken from a human donor with alopecia areata. Sequenced here: CD4+ T cells sorted from blood, sampled at approximately week 39, from a patient treated with tofacitinib. The chain links TRBV6-6 to TRBJ2-3; 8 nucleotides match TRBD2. CDR3 coding DNA: TGTGCCAGCATCACCCGGGGTAGCGGGGCACCAGATACGCAGTATTTT. It yields the protein CASITRGSGAPDTQYF.